A selection of T cell receptor beta chains follows, all from one sample in a study of T cell repertoires in cytomegalovirus infection. TCRdb processed the reads anew with MiXCR; each CDR3 protein has one entry. The repertoire consists of around 440,000 distinct CDR3 sequences, with about 10% occurring once and the leading ten covering 9.5% to 13%. Material: PBMCs. Source of these receptors: a human donor in good health (CMV status not recorded). Some clones in this sample may be carry-over from other donors' samples. CDR3s include the opening cysteine and the closing phenylalanine or tryptophan. Fields, in order: J gene, V gene, D gene, clone size, CDR3 length, CDR3 protein, CDR3 DNA. The D gene is left open where the match is weak. Size values are once, few and many counts, or a class for expanded clones, and some rows have none.

TRBJ1-3 | TRBV5-1 | . | . | 15 | CASSSAGYSGNTIYF | TGCGCCAGCAGCTCTGCAGGGTACTCTGGAAACACCATATATTTT
TRBJ2-1 | TRBV25-1 | . | many | 15 | CASSEEQSSYNEQFF | TGTGCCAGCAGTGAAGAACAGAGCTCCTACAATGAGCAGTTCTTC
TRBJ2-7 | TRBV12-3/TRBV12-4 | TRBD2 | many | 14 | CASSLVLAGYEQYF | TGTGCCAGCAGTTTAGTACTAGCGGGTTACGAGCAGTACTTC
TRBJ2-3 | TRBV6-5 | . | . | 15 | CASSYGTPNTDTQYF | TGTGCCAGCAGTTACGGGACCCCAAACACAGATACGCAGTATTTT
TRBJ2-1 | TRBV7-2 | . | many | 12 | CASSLLNNEQFF | TGTGCCAGCAGCTTACTCAACAATGAGCAGTTCTTC
TRBJ1-5 | TRBV20-1 | . | few | 16 | CSAREDGKYSNQPQHF | TGCAGTGCTAGAGAGGACGGTAAATATAGCAATCAGCCCCAGCATTTT
TRBJ2-7 | TRBV12-3/TRBV12-4 | TRBD2 | many | 15 | CASSQSGSTPYEQYF | TGTGCCAGCAGCCAAAGCGGGAGCACACCCTACGAGCAGTACTTC
TRBJ2-5 | TRBV11-2 | . | many | 18 | CASSLPIPHRRTRETQYF | TGTGCCAGCAGCTTACCCATACCACACAGGCGAACTCGGGAGACCCAGTACTTC
TRBJ1-6 | TRBV27 | . | many | 16 | CASSPLRDTFNSPLHF | TGTGCCAGCAGCCCCCTCCGGGACACTTTTAATTCACCCCTCCACTTT
TRBJ2-1 | TRBV5-1 | TRBD1 | many | 15 | CASSPEGTGHNEQFF | TGCGCCAGCAGCCCGGAGGGGACAGGACACAATGAGCAGTTCTTC
TRBJ2-4 | TRBV7-9 | . | many | 14 | CASSLGVAKNIQYF | TGTGCCAGCAGCTTAGGGGTAGCCAAAAACATTCAGTACTTC
TRBJ2-5 | TRBV20-1 | TRBD1 | once | 12 | CSADRGQETQYF | TGCAGTGCTGACAGGGGGCAAGAGACCCAGTACTTC
TRBJ1-1 | TRBV29-1 | . | many | 13 | CSVDGRVNTEAFF | TGCAGCGTTGATGGCAGGGTGAACACTGAAGCTTTCTTT
TRBJ2-7 | TRBV20-1 | TRBD1 | few | 16 | CSAGTGRTGVNYEQYF | TGCAGTGCTGGAACGGGGCGGACAGGGGTTAATTACGAGCAGTACTTC
TRBJ2-5 | TRBV7-6 | TRBD2 | many | 14 | CASSSTSGGETQYF | TGTGCCAGCAGCTCCACTAGCGGGGGAGAGACCCAGTACTTC
TRBJ2-5 | TRBV5-4 | . | many | 11 | CASSQYETQYF | TGTGCCAGCAGCCAATACGAGACCCAGTACTTC
TRBJ2-1 | TRBV5-4 | TRBD1 | many | 20 | CASSSNVGQGARRAYNEQFF | TGTGCCAGCAGCTCCAATGTGGGACAGGGGGCGCGGAGAGCATACAATGAGCAGTTCTTC
TRBJ1-3 | TRBV2 | TRBD1 | few | 16 | CASNPGTGGRGNTIYF | TGTGCCAGCAACCCCGGGACAGGGGGGAGAGGAAACACCATATATTTT
TRBJ2-1 | TRBV2 | . | few | 13 | CASSPDSVAEQFF | TGTGCCAGCAGTCCGGACAGTGTCGCTGAGCAGTTCTTC
TRBJ2-4 | TRBV28 | . | many | 15 | CASTVGPKGKNIQYF | TGTGCCAGCACTGTGGGGCCTAAGGGCAAAAACATTCAGTACTTC
TRBJ2-7 | TRBV15 | . | . | 13 | CATSSLPGREQYF | TGTGCCACCAGCAGCCTTCCGGGTCGCGAGCAGTACTTC
TRBJ2-3 | TRBV7-9 | . | many | 16 | CASSLLADPSTDTQYF | TGTGCCAGCAGCTTACTCGCGGATCCTAGCACAGATACGCAGTATTTT
TRBJ2-1 | TRBV6-2/TRBV6-3 | . | few | 12 | CASNRDGNEQFF | TGTGCCAGCAACAGGGACGGCAATGAGCAGTTCTTC
TRBJ2-5 | TRBV7-9 | TRBD1 | few | 14 | CAAAGDRGSETQYF | TGTGCCGCAGCAGGAGACAGGGGGTCAGAGACCCAGTACTTC
TRBJ1-4 | TRBV5-4 | . | many | 15 | CASSPDLSTNEKLFF | TGTGCCAGCAGCCCTGACCTCTCAACTAATGAAAAACTGTTTTTT
TRBJ1-5 | TRBV18 | . | . | 14 | CASSPLADNQPQHF | TGTGCCAGCTCACCACTAGCGGACAATCAGCCCCAGCATTTT
TRBJ1-1 | TRBV9 | . | . | 13 | CASSRGSDTEAFF | TGTGCCAGCAGCCGGGGAAGTGACACTGAAGCTTTCTTT
TRBJ2-7 | TRBV4-2 | . | . | 15 | CASSRGLDGGTEQYF | TGTGCCAGCAGCCGAGGACTAGACGGGGGCACGGAGCAGTACTTC
TRBJ2-1 | TRBV10-3 | TRBD2 | few | 15 | CAISEGTSGGNEQFF | TGTGCCATCAGTGAGGGGACTAGCGGGGGAAATGAGCAGTTCTTC
TRBJ2-5 | TRBV7-9 | TRBD1 | few | 14 | CASSLGDRGETQYF | TGTGCCAGCAGCTTAGGAGACAGGGGAGAGACCCAGTACTTC
TRBJ2-7 | TRBV5-1 | . | few | 13 | CASSLEDVGEQYF | TGCGCCAGCAGCTTGGAGGATGTGGGCGAGCAGTACTTC
TRBJ1-3 | TRBV29-1 | . | many | 15 | CSVVQGTHSGNTIYF | TGCAGCGTTGTTCAGGGCACCCACTCTGGAAACACCATATATTTT
TRBJ2-5 | TRBV7-2 | . | many | 15 | CASSLGSGARETQYF | TGTGCCAGCAGCTTAGGTTCTGGGGCAAGGGAGACCCAGTACTTC